These 5 T cell receptor beta chains were all obtained from the same sample, sequenced in a study of human T cells and chemical hapten exposure. TCRdb itself ran the RACE reads through MiXCR, one entry per CDR3 protein. The sample includes 70,000 to 90,000 distinct CDR3 sequences, more than 9% of them seen just once. Time point of the sample: patch test 2, 6 weeks after DPC sensitization. The treatment is: therapeutic diphenylcyclopropenone sensitization with weekly scalp DPC. The sequenced sample was whole blood, obtained in connection with sensitization to the hapten diphenylcyclopropenone (DPC). These receptors were collected from a woman in her 50s with alopecia areata. Some clones in this sample may be carry-over from other donors' samples.

This clonotype was observed many times. V gene TRBV7-2 combines with J gene TRBJ2-5, with 9 bases aligning to TRBD2. Germline CDR1 and CDR2: SGHTA and FQGNSA. This CDR3 region has 15 residues. Losses at the gene ends were 2 bases for V and 5 bases for J; bases not matched to a gene: 6. CDR3 region: CASSLRLAGLETQYF. The CDR3, as DNA: TGTGCCAGCAGCTTACGGCTAGCGGGACTCGAGACCCAGTACTTC. The complete variable domain, with remaining parts taken from reference TRBV7-2 and TRBJ2-5, reads GAGVSQSPSNKVTEKGKDVELRCDPISGHTALYWYRQSLGQGLEFLIYFQGNSAPDKSGLPSDRFSAERTGGSVSTLTIQRTQQEDSAVYLCASSLRLAGLETQYFGPGTRLLVL.

The genes are TRBV18 and TRBJ1-2; D is ambiguous. The CDR3 spans 13 residues. Germline CDR1 reads KGHSH; CDR2 reads LQKENI. V was shortened by 2 bases and J by 5 bases, with 9 bases between the two germline ends. The CDR3 loop reads CASSPDGLYGYTF. The CDR3 DNA follows: TGTGCCAGCTCACCAGATGGTTTGTATGGCTACACCTTC.

The chain recombines TRBV28 with TRBJ2-7; 8 bases line up with TRBD1. J gave up 0 bases and V 3 bases, and 10 bases lay outside the gene matches. The CDR3 is made up of 17 amino acids. The germline V gene has CDR1 MDHEN and CDR2 SYDVKM. The CDR3 nucleotides read TGTGCCAGCAGTTTTTCCCCTCGGACAGGGAGCTCCTACGAGCAGTACTTC. Its protein product is CASSFSPRTGSSYEQYF.

This sequence joins TRBV3-1 and TRBJ2-2, with no clear D. The germline V gene encodes CDR1 LGHDT and CDR2 YNNKEL (reference sequence). Trimming left V 11 bases short and J 3 bases short, with 22 bases between. This CDR3 has 16 residues. The chain's CDR3 is CAGPGLSSADTGELFF. The CDR3 DNA follows: TGTGCCGGACCCGGGCTCTCCTCCGCCGACACCGGGGAGCTGTTTTTT.

This clonotype appeared many times. This chain connects TRBV20-1 to TRBJ1-6; tentatively, D is TRBD1 (5 bases). Trimming took off 5 bases at V and 8 bases at J, with 13 bases between the two ends. CDR1 and CDR2 (germline): DFQATT, SNEGSKA (reference sequence). CDR3 length: 13 residues. The CDR3 nucleotides read TGCAGTGCTGGCCGGGACGGACATTCACCCCTCCACTTT. Its translation is CSAGRDGHSPLHF.